Each of the 25 T cell receptor beta chains below was sequenced from the same sample in a study of blood T cell repertoires in COVID-19. Repertoires were generated with immunoSEQ multiplex PCR, while TCRdb's copy carries only in-frame clones and drops some. The data show hundreds of thousands of clones, about 89% seen once. Sequencing was carried out using PBMCs or T cells enriched from blood (not recorded which). These receptors all stem from a man aged 40-55 years who had recovered from COVID-19.

DNA of the CDR3: TGTGCCAGCGGGGGCCCAGCCACTGAAGCTTTCTTT. It codes for CASGGPATEAFF. The chain is built from TRBV28 and TRBJ1-1; a possible D gene is TRBD1 (6 bases). CDR1 is MDHEN and CDR2 is SYDVKM in the germline V gene. The CDR3 covers 12 residues. V lost 8 bases, J lost 4 bases, and 11 bases lay in between.

The rearrangement links TRBV11-1 to TRBJ2-5; possibly TRBD1 for D (6 bases). The CDR3 has 16 amino acids. V gave up 4 bases and J gave up 7 bases, with 22 bases separating them. Looked up from germline, CDR1 is SGHAT and CDR2 is FQDESV (reference sequence). CDR3 DNA: TGTGCCAGCAGCTCGGGGCAGGGGAACCGGTGGGGGACCCAGTACTTC. Amino acids: CASSSGQGNRWGTQYF. The full variable domain, rest sourced from reference TRBV11-1 and TRBJ2-5, is EAEVAQSPRYKITEKSQAVAFWCDPISGHATLYWYRQILGQGPELLVQFQDESVVDDSQLPKDRFSAERLKGVDSTLKIQPAELGDSAMYLCASSSGQGNRWGTQYFGPGTRLLVL.

This clone was recorded only once. The genes are TRBV4-1 and TRBJ2-1; TRBD2 aligns across 12 bases. CDR1 and CDR2 (germline): MGHRA, YSYEKL. This CDR3 is 16 amino acids long. Trimming at V came to 4 bases and at J to 4 bases, leaving 5 bases not matched to a gene. The CDR3 loop is CASSRLAGGMYNEQFF. The CDR3 bases are TGCGCCAGCAGCCGGCTAGCGGGGGGGATGTACAATGAGCAGTTCTTC.

This clone was detected only once. The chain couples TRBV27 to TRBJ1-5; 8 nucleotides line up with TRBD1. Germline loops: CDR1 MNHEY, CDR2 SMNVEV (reference sequence). The ends lost 5 bases at V and 4 bases at J; junction bases unmatched: 7. CDR3 size: 15 residues. Here the CDR3 reads CASSPSDRENQPQHF. In DNA, the CDR3 is TGTGCCAGCAGTCCCTCGGACAGGGAAAATCAGCCCCAGCATTTT.

The J gene is TRBJ1-3, the V gene TRBV7-9; 8 nucleotides agree with TRBD1. The CDR3 is 16 residues long. Germline V gene lookup returns CDR1 SEHNR and CDR2 FQNEAQ (reference sequence). The V gene end was trimmed by 5 bases and the J gene end by 2 bases; junction bases not matched to a gene: 8. CDR3 sequence reads: CASSTSTGAPGNTIYF. The CDR3 DNA reads TGTGCCAGCAGCACCTCGACAGGGGCACCTGGAAACACCATATATTTT.

The rearrangement joins TRBV14 to TRBJ2-7, with TRBD1 matching over 9 bases. Per the germline V gene, CDR1 is SGHDN and CDR2 is FVKESK. V gave up 5 bases and J gave up 2 bases; unmatched junction bases: 4. CDR3 length: 14 residues. The CDR3 bases are TGTGCCAGCAGCGACAGGGGGTGGACCTACGAGCAGTACTTC. Protein: CASSDRGWTYEQYF.

This chain connects TRBV10-2 to TRBJ1-5; D is perhaps TRBD1 (5 bases). Germline values: CDR1 WSHSY, CDR2 SAAADI. V was cut by 0 bases and J by 5 bases, with 11 bases left in between. The CDR3 runs 15 residues. Here the CDR3 reads CASSESHRTDQPQHF. Here the CDR3 DNA reads TGCGCCAGCAGTGAGTCGCACAGGACCGATCAGCCCCAGCATTTT.

J is TRBJ2-4 and V is TRBV19; 7 bases agree with TRBD1. There are 16 residues in the CDR3. CDR1 LNHDA and CDR2 SQIVND come from the germline V gene (reference sequence). Trimming removed 6 bases from V and 2 bases from J; junction bases left unmatched: 10. The CDR3 here is CASRHTGAGTKNIQYF. The CDR3 nucleotides read TGTGCCAGTAGACATACAGGGGCAGGGACCAAAAACATTCAGTACTTC.

The chain couples TRBV29-1 to TRBJ2-1, with 9 bases fitting TRBD1. The CDR3 length is 14 residues. From germline, CDR1 is SQVTM and CDR2 ANQGSEA. After removal of 4 bases from V and 6 bases from J, the junction contained 7 bases not matched to a gene. The CDR3 sequence is CSVVGTGLINEQFF. The CDR3, as DNA: TGCAGCGTTGTGGGGACAGGGCTGATCAATGAGCAGTTCTTC.

The chain uses TRBV5-6 and TRBJ1-6; 8 bases agree with TRBD1. This CDR3 contains 15 residues. Trimming cost V 2 bases and J 6 bases; bases outside gene matches: 4. CDR1 and CDR2 from the germline V gene are SGHDT and YYEEEE. CDR3 protein: CASSFFGQGNSPLHF. DNA of the CDR3: TGTGCCAGCAGCTTTTTCGGACAGGGTAATTCACCCCTCCACTTT.

The chain employs TRBV27 and TRBJ1-5; 9 positions agree with TRBD1. The length of the CDR3 is 17 residues. Germline CDR1 and CDR2: MNHEY and SMNVEV (reference sequence). V trimming: 4 bases; J trimming: 2 bases; junction bases outside the gene matches: 9. In DNA form, the CDR3 reads TGTGCCAGCAGTTCCAGATCGAGGACAGGGGGCAATCAGCCCCAGCATTTT. Its translation is CASSSRSRTGGNQPQHF.

The J gene is TRBJ2-1, the V gene TRBV5-1; 8 nucleotides agree with TRBD2. Trimming removed 2 bases from V and 2 bases from J; junction bases left unmatched: 3. The CDR3 spans 15 residues. Germline lookup yields CDR1 SGHRS and CDR2 YFSETQ. The CDR3, as DNA: TGCGCCAGCAGCTTACTAGCGGATACCTACAATGAGCAGTTCTTC. Translation gives CASSLLADTYNEQFF.

The CDR3 nucleotides read TGTGCCAGCAGTACAGACAGCTACTCCCTCCACTTT. Translating it yields CASSTDSYSLHF. The chain couples TRBV28 to TRBJ1-6; maybe TRBD1 (5 bases). Germline CDR1 reads MDHEN; CDR2 reads SYDVKM. The CDR3 is 12 amino acids. The V and J ends lost 5 bases and 14 bases respectively, with 13 bases between them.

The J gene is TRBJ1-1, the V gene TRBV6-5; D is perhaps TRBD1 (5 bases). V was pared by 4 bases and J by 1 base, with 10 bases between. Looked up from germline, CDR1 is MNHEY and CDR2 is SVGAGI. CDR3 length: 14 residues. CDR3 loop: CASSSTDKNTEAFF. The DNA of the CDR3 is TGTGCCAGCAGTTCGACAGACAAGAACACTGAAGCTTTCTTT.

The chain recombines TRBV7-9 with TRBJ1-1; D is unresolved. CDR3 size: 15 residues. V gave up 2 bases and J gave up 6 bases, with 16 bases separating them. Germline V gene sequence: CDR1 SEHNR, CDR2 FQNEAQ (reference sequence). Here the CDR3 DNA reads TGTGCCAGCAGCTTATTCGAGGGAGGAAGGGCTGAAGCTTTCTTT. Translating it yields CASSLFEGGRAEAFF. Filled out from reference TRBV7-9 and TRBJ1-1, the complete variable domain reads DTGVSQNPRHKITKRGQNVTFRCDPISEHNRLYWYRQTLGQGPEFLTYFQNEAQLEKSRLLSDRFSAERPKGSFSTLEIQRTEQGDSAMYLCASSLFEGGRAEAFFGQGTRLTVV.

J is TRBJ1-5 and V is TRBV9; 11 bases map to TRBD1. The V gene end was trimmed by 4 bases and the J gene end by 7 bases; junction bases not matched to a gene: 10. Germline-derived CDR1 and CDR2 are SGDLS and YYNGEE. The CDR3 has 16 residues. Here the CDR3 reads CASSSGQGVGDQPQHF. The CDR3 DNA reads as TGTGCCAGCAGCTCGGGACAGGGGGTAGGTGACCAGCCCCAGCATTTT.

This rearrangement joins TRBV28 to TRBJ2-5; 7 bases line up with TRBD2. Germline values: CDR1 MDHEN, CDR2 SYDVKM. After removal of 5 bases from V and 5 bases from J, the junction contained 14 bases not matched to a gene. The CDR3 runs 16 residues. The CDR3 sequence is CASSLTSATGLETQYF. CDR3 bases: TGTGCCAGCAGTCTAACTAGCGCCACCGGTTTGGAGACCCAGTACTTC.

This sequence joins TRBV21-1 and TRBJ2-2; TRBD2, as called in the table, went unchecked against the DNA. TRBV21-1 corresponds to a pseudogene. This CDR3 region has 21 residues. The CDR3 loop reads CASTFQDGLAGGPVLPGELFF. The CDR3 coding sequence is TGTGCCAGCACCTTCCAGGACGGACTAGCGGGAGGGCCTGTGTTACCCGGGGAGCTGTTTTTT.

V gene TRBV25-1 combines with J gene TRBJ2-7; TRBD2 matches 10 bases. V lost 1 base, J lost 9 bases, and 15 bases stayed unmatched. This CDR3 is 17 amino acids long. Germline assignment: CDR1 MGHDK and CDR2 SYGVNS. The CDR3 coding sequence is TGTGCCAGCAGTGAATCGGGCAGCGGGGGGGAACAAAAGGGGCAGTACTTC. Translating it yields CASSESGSGGEQKGQYF.

This clone appeared once. The chain combines TRBV24-1 with TRBJ2-5; TRBD1 agrees at 11 bases. With 4 bases clipped from V and 5 bases from J, the junction kept 5 bases outside the gene matches. Germline V lookup: CDR1 KGHDR, CDR2 SFDVKD. The CDR3 spans 15 residues. In nucleotides, the CDR3 is TGTGCCACCAGTGAAGGACAGGGGGCGTATGAGACCCAGTACTTC. Translated: CATSEGQGAYETQYF.

This chain links TRBV7-3 with TRBJ2-3; TRBD2 matches 9 bases. CDR1 SGHTA and CDR2 FQGTGA come from the germline V gene. The V and J ends lost 3 bases and 5 bases, in that order; junction bases with no gene match: 3. This CDR3 has 14 amino acids. The CDR3 sequence is CASSLLAGRDTQYF. The CDR3 DNA follows: TGTGCCAGCAGCTTGCTAGCGGGGAGAGATACGCAGTATTTT.

The chain joins TRBV28 to TRBJ2-2, with D possibly TRBD2 on 5 matching bases. Per germline, CDR1 MDHEN and CDR2 SYDVKM. This CDR3 region has 13 residues. Trimming cost V 5 bases and J 7 bases, with 11 bases left between them. The CDR3 sequence: CASSRYRGGELFF. Written as DNA, the CDR3 is TGTGCCAGCAGTAGATATCGGGGCGGGGAGCTGTTTTTT.

The V gene is TRBV6-5, the J gene TRBJ2-1; 12 positions match TRBD2. The CDR3 sequence is 14 residues long. Germline V gene sequence: CDR1 MNHEY, CDR2 SVGAGI. With V trimmed by 6 bases and J by 4 bases, 1 base remained unmatched. The CDR3 spells CASRTSGGYNEQFF. The CDR3 bases are TGTGCCAGCAGAACTAGCGGGGGGTACAATGAGCAGTTCTTC.

The J gene is TRBJ1-2, the V gene TRBV27, with 8 bases matching TRBD1. The germline CDR1 and CDR2 sequences are MNHEY and SMNVEV (reference sequence). After removal of 4 bases from V and 5 bases from J, the junction contained 9 bases not matched to a gene. This CDR3 comprises 15 residues. This CDR3 reads CASSSSTGVRYGYTF. The CDR3 DNA sequence: TGTGCCAGCAGTTCATCGACAGGGGTTCGATATGGCTACACCTTC.

V is TRBV19 and J is TRBJ2-1; maybe TRBD1 (6 bases). This CDR3 is 15 amino acids long. V lost 2 bases and J lost 7, with 15 bases in between. Germline-derived CDR1 and CDR2 are LNHDA and SQIVND (reference sequence). The CDR3 here is CASSIWYRVRNEQFF. The CDR3 nucleotides are TGTGCCAGTAGTATATGGTACAGGGTGAGGAATGAGCAGTTCTTC. The whole variable domain, filled in from reference TRBV19 and TRBJ2-1, reads DGGITQSPKYLFRKEGQNVTLSCEQNLNHDAMYWYRQDPGQGLRLIYYSQIVNDFQKGDIAEGYSVSREKKESFPLTVTSAQKNPTAFYLCASSIWYRVRNEQFFGPGTRLTVL.